A single sample gave rise to the 16 T cell receptor beta chains below, sequenced in a study of blood T cells in healthy people across ages. The second PCR ran about 6 to 11 cycles with a sample-barcoded 5' primer and J-beta primers. TCRdb re-called the 5' RACE reads through MiXCR, storing one row per CDR3 protein. This table holds hundreds of thousands of distinct CDR3 sequences, roughly 60% found once. The specimen sequenced was blood. These receptors came from a man younger than 40 in good health.

With regard to this clonotype: Compared with germline, one end of the junction differs, possibly owing to a read error. The rearrangement uses TRBV9 and TRBJ2-5; no clear D. The J call may be faulty, since TRBJ2-7 better matches the DNA end. The CDR3 is 13 amino acids. The germline V gene encodes CDR1 SGDLS and CDR2 YYNGEE. The CDR3 DNA reads TGTGCCAGCAGCGGCGACAACTCCCACGAGCAGTACTTC. Its protein product is CASSGDNSHEQYF.

This chain joins TRBV11-2 and TRBJ2-4; 10 bases align to TRBD1. TRBJ2-7 matches the DNA end more closely, so the J call is doubtful. Germline CDR1 and CDR2: SGHAT and FQNNGV. This CDR3 has 16 amino acids. DNA for the CDR3: TGTGCCAGCAGCTTAGACCCGGGACAGGGGACCTACGAGCAGTACTTC. Translation: CASSLDPGQGTYEQYF.

This chain connects TRBV29-1 to TRBJ2-1; D gene unclear. V lost 0 bases and J lost 0, with 15 bases in between. The CDR3 loop spans 17 amino acids. Germline V gene data show CDR1 as SQVTM and CDR2 as ANQGSEA. The CDR3 coding sequence is TGCAGCGTTGAAGATATTCCTGGCACCGGCTCCTACAATGAGCAGTTCTTC. It encodes CSVEDIPGTGSYNEQFF.

The V gene is TRBV7-2, the J gene TRBJ2-1; 10 positions match TRBD2. CDR1 is SGHTA and CDR2 is FQGNSA in the germline V gene. J lost 9 bases, V lost 3 bases, and 5 bases had no gene match. The CDR3 has 14 residues. The CDR3 reads CASSFTSGAVEQFF. The CDR3 DNA follows: TGTGCCAGCAGCTTTACTAGCGGGGCGGTTGAGCAGTTCTTC.

The rearrangement uses TRBV4-3 and TRBJ2-2; the match to TRBD1 covers 8 bases. Germline lookup yields CDR1 LGHNA and CDR2 YSLEER. The CDR3 loop spans 17 amino acids. Unmatched junction bases numbered 13, after V lost 4 bases and J lost 6 bases. The CDR3, as DNA: TGCGCCAGCAGCCTCTATAGGGACAGGACCTCACCCGGGGAGCTGTTTTTT. Its protein is CASSLYRDRTSPGELFF.

The rearrangement joins TRBV6-2 or TRBV6-3 to TRBJ2-2; TRBD1 is a possible D gene (5 bases). Germline values: CDR1 MNHEY, CDR2 SVGEGT. Trimming removed 6 bases at V and 4 bases at J, with 9 bases between. CDR3 length: 13 residues. This CDR3 is CASSRQSTGELFF. The CDR3 nucleotides are TGTGCCAGCAGCCGACAGTCCACCGGGGAGCTGTTTTTT.

This chain links TRBV29-1 with TRBJ1-5; the D gene is possibly TRBD1 (6 bases). This CDR3 has 12 residues. Germline V lookup: CDR1 SQVTM, CDR2 ANQGSEA. The V end lost 6 bases, the J end lost 5 bases, and 11 bases lay between the germline ends. The CDR3 sequence is CSVGDTDQPQHF. The CDR3 DNA reads TGCAGCGTAGGGGACACTGATCAGCCCCAGCATTTT.

This chain joins TRBV4-3 and TRBJ2-3; TRBD2 matches at 8 bases. Germline V gene lookup returns CDR1 LGHNA and CDR2 YSLEER. The V gene end was trimmed by 0 bases and the J gene end by 4 bases; junction bases not matched to a gene: 18. The CDR3 is made up of 20 amino acids. CDR3 DNA: TGCGCCAGCAGCCAAGATCTAGTGGGACTAGTGGGAGGGCCGTCAGATACGCAGTATTTT. As protein: CASSQDLVGLVGGPSDTQYF.

This chain uses TRBV28 with TRBJ1-5, with TRBD1 identical over 7 bases. The V gene end was trimmed by 2 bases and the J gene end by 4 bases; junction bases not matched to a gene: 20. The CDR3 consists of 20 residues. Germline loops: CDR1 MDHEN, CDR2 SYDVKM. The CDR3 region is CASSLRVAGPGGSFNQPQHF. Written as DNA, the CDR3 is TGTGCCAGCAGTTTACGCGTTGCAGGGCCAGGGGGATCTTTTAATCAGCCCCAGCATTTT.

This chain connects TRBV4-2 to TRBJ1-5; 7 bases are shared with TRBD1. J was trimmed by 6 bases and V by 0 bases; bases with no gene match: 5. Germline V gene lookup returns CDR1 LGHNA and CDR2 YNFKEQ. CDR3 length equals 15 residues. The CDR3 loop reads CASSQEHRGAQPQHF. The CDR3 region has the DNA TGTGCCAGCAGCCAAGAGCACAGGGGAGCTCAGCCCCAGCATTTT.

This clonotype was counted between two and nine times. The V call is TRBV6-5, the J call TRBJ2-5; D remains ambiguous. V was pared by 0 bases and J by 2 bases, with 16 bases between. The CDR3 has 17 residues. Germline V lookup: CDR1 MNHEY, CDR2 SVGAGI. This CDR3 is CASSYSYGYGKQETQYF. CDR3 bases: TGTGCCAGCAGTTACTCTTACGGGTATGGGAAACAAGAGACCCAGTACTTC.

This chain uses TRBV4-3 with TRBJ2-7, with D uncertain. The CDR3 spans 13 residues. Trimming shortened V by 0 bases and J by 7 bases, and 10 bases separated the two germline ends. From germline, CDR1 is LGHNA and CDR2 YSLEER. CDR3 amino acids: CASSQDTGDEQYF. In DNA form, the CDR3 reads TGCGCCAGCAGCCAAGATACGGGCGATGAGCAGTACTTC.

The chain carries TRBV6-5 and TRBJ2-5; TRBD2 might be the D (6 bases). This CDR3 has 15 residues. The germline V and J ends were trimmed by 7 bases and 1 base, with 16 bases remaining between them. Germline V lookup: CDR1 MNHEY, CDR2 SVGAGI. This chain's CDR3 is CASNGGSGFQETQYF. CDR3 sequence (DNA): TGTGCCAGCAATGGCGGTAGCGGTTTCCAAGAGACCCAGTACTTC.

This clonotype was observed a handful of times. This chain uses TRBV4-3 with TRBJ2-5; 8 bases are a match to TRBD1. CDR3 length: 20 amino acids. V trimming: 2 bases; J trimming: 11 bases; junction bases outside the gene matches: 28. CDR1 and CDR2 (germline): LGHNA, YSLEER. CDR3 nucleotide sequence: TGCGCCAGCAGCCAACCAGTTTGGGGTAGCGGCCCAGGGGGCCCCCATGAGCAGTACTTC. Its protein product is CASSQPVWGSGPGGPHEQYF.

This chain connects TRBV5-6 to TRBJ2-5; no clear D gene. CDR3 length: 12 amino acids. Germline V CDR1 and CDR2: SGHDT, YYEEEE. Trimming shortened V by 0 bases and J by 11 bases, and 11 bases separated the two germline ends. The CDR3 DNA sequence: TGTGCCAGCAGCTTGGTGCTCAATGAGCAGTACTTC. Translating it yields CASSLVLNEQYF. The entire variable domain, with the rest obtained from reference TRBV5-6 and TRBJ2-5, is as follows: DAGVTQSPTHLIKTRGQQVTLRCSPKSGHDTVSWYQQALGQGPQFIFQYYEEEERQRGNFPDRFSGHQFPNYSSELNVNALLLGDSALYLCASSLVLNEQYFGPGTRLLVL.

V and J are TRBV10-3 and TRBJ1-1; 8 nucleotides match TRBD1. The CDR3 is 15 residues long. Trimming removed 0 bases from V and 4 bases from J; junction bases left unmatched: 4. CDR1 is ENHRY, CDR2 SYGVKD, per germline. CDR3 sequence (DNA): TGTGCCATCAGTGAGTCGACAGGGGAAGGCACTGAAGCTTTCTTT. The encoded protein is CAISESTGEGTEAFF.